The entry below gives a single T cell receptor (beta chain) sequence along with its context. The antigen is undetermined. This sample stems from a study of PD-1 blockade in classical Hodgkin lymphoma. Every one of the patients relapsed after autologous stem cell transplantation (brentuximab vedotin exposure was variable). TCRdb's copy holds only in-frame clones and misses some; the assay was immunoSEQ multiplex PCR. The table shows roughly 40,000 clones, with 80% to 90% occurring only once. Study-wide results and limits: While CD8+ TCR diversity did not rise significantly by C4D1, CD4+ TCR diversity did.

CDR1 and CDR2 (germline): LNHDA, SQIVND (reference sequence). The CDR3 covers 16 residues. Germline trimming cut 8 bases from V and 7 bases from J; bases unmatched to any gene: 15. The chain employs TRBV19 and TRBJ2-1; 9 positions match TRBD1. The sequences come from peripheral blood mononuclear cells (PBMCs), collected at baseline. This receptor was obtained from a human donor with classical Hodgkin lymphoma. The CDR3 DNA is TGTGCCAGTGGGGACCGGGGACAGGGTAGAGTGAATGAGCAGTTCTTC. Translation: CASGDRGQGRVNEQFF.